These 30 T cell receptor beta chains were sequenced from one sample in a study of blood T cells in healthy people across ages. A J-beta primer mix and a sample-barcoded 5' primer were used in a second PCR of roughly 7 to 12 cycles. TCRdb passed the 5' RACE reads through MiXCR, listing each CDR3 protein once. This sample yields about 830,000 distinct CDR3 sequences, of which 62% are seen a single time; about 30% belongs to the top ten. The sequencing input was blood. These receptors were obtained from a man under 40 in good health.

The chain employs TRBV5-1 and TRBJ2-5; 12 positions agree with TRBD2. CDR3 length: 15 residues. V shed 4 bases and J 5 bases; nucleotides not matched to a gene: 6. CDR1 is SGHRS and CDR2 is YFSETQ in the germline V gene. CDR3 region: CASSRTSGDVETQYF. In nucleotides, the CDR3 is TGCGCCAGCAGCAGGACTAGCGGGGACGTGGAGACCCAGTACTTC.

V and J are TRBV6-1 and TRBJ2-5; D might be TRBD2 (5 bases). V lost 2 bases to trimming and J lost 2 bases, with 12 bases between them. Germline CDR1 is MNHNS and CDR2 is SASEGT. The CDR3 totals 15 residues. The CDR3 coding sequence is TGTGCCAGCAGTGAATATTTTAGCGAGCAAGAGACCCAGTACTTC. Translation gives CASSEYFSEQETQYF.

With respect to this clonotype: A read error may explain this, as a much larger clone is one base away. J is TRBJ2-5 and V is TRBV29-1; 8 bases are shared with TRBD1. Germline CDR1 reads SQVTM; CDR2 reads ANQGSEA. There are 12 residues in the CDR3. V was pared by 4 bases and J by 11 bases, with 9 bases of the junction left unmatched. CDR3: CSVGQGANEQYF. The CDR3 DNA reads TGCAGCGTTGGGCAGGGGGCAAATGAGCAGTACTTC.

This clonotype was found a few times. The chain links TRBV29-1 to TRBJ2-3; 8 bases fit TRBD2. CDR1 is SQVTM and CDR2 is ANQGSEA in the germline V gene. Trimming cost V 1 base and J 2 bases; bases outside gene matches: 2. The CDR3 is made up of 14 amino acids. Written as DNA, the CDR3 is TGCAGCGTTGAAGCGGGGGGGGTCACAGATACGCAGTATTTT. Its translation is CSVEAGGVTDTQYF.

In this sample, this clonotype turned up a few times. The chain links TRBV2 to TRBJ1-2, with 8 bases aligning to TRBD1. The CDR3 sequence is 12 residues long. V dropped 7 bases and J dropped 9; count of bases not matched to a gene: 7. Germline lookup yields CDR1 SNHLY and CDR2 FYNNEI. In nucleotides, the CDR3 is TGTGCCAGCAACCGGGACAGGACGCGCTACACCTTC. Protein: CASNRDRTRYTF.

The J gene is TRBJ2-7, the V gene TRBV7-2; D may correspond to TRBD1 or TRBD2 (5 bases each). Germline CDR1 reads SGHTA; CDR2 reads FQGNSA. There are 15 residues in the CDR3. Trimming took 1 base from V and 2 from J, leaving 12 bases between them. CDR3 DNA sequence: TGTGCCAGCAGCTTAGTGGCAGGGAGCGCCTACGAGCAGTACTTC. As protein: CASSLVAGSAYEQYF.

CDR3 residues: CASSRSLYNEQFF. The CDR3 nucleotides are TGTGCCAGCAGCCGAAGCCTTTACAATGAGCAGTTCTTC. The gene calls are TRBV6-6 and TRBJ2-1, with no clear D. Trimming took 6 bases from V and 4 from J, leaving 10 bases between them. This CDR3 is built from 13 residues. CDR1 is MNHNY, CDR2 SVGAGI, per germline (reference sequence).

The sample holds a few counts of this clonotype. The CDR3 nucleotides read TGTGCCAGCAGCCCCCGGACTGCCGCGAACACCGGGGAGCTGTTTTTT. Its protein is CASSPRTAANTGELFF. V usage is TRBV6-5 and J usage is TRBJ2-2; possibly TRBD2 for D (5 bases). The germline V and J ends were trimmed by 6 bases and 0 bases, with 14 bases remaining between them. Germline lookup yields CDR1 MNHEY and CDR2 SVGAGI. The CDR3 consists of 16 residues.

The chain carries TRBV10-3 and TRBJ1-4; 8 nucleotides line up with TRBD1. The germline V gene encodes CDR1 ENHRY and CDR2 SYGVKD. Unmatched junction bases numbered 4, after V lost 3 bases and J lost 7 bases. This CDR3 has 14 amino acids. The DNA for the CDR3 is TGTGCCATCAGTGACACAGGGGGGATTGAAAAACTGTTTTTT. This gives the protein CAISDTGGIEKLFF.

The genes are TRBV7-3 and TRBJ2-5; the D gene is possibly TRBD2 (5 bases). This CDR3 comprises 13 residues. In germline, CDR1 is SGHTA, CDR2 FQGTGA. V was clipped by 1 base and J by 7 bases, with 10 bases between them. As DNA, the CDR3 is TGTGCCAGCAGCTTAAGGGTCGAGGGGACCCAGTACTTC. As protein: CASSLRVEGTQYF.

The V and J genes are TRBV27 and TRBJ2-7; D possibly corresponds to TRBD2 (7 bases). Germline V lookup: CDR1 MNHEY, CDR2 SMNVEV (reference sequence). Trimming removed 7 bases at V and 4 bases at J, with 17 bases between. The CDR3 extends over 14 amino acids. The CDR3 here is CASNWGGPIYEQYF. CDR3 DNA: TGTGCCAGCAACTGGGGGGGGCCGATTTACGAGCAGTACTTC.

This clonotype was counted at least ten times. The CDR3 DNA reads as TGTGCCAGCAGCCCGACAGCTAACTATGGCTACACCTTC. Its protein is CASSPTANYGYTF. The chain has TRBV7-3 and TRBJ1-2; D perhaps matches TRBD1 (5 bases). V dropped 5 bases and J dropped 0 bases, with 7 bases sitting between them. The CDR3 runs to 13 residues. Germline V gene data show CDR1 as SGHTA and CDR2 as FQGTGA. Combining the CDR3 with reference TRBV7-3 and TRBJ1-2 gives the whole variable domain GAGVSQTPSNKVTEKGKYVELRCDPISGHTALYWYRQSLGQGPEFLIYFQGTGAADDSGLPNDRFFAVRPEGSVSTLKIQRTERGDSAVYLCASSPTANYGYTFGSGTRLTVV.

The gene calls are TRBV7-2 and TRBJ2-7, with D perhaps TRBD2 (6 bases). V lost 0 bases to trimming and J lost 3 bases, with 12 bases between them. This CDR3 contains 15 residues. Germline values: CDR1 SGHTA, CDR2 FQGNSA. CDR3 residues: CASSLAGGSLYEQYF. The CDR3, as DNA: TGTGCCAGCAGCTTAGCGGGAGGCTCTCTCTACGAGCAGTACTTC.

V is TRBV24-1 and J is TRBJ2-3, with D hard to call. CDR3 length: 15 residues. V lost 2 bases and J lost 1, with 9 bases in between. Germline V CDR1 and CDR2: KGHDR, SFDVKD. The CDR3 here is CATSDSQDRTDTQYF. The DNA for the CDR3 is TGTGCCACCAGTGATTCTCAGGACCGCACAGATACGCAGTATTTT.

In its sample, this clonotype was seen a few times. The CDR3 nucleotides are TGTGCCAGTAGTCCCCCGGATCACCCCTACGAGCAGTACTTC. It specifies CASSPPDHPYEQYF. The chain is built from TRBV19 and TRBJ2-7; no clear D. V was pared by 5 bases and J by 2 bases, with 13 bases between. The CDR3 runs to 14 residues. CDR1 is LNHDA and CDR2 is SQIVND in the germline V gene (reference sequence).

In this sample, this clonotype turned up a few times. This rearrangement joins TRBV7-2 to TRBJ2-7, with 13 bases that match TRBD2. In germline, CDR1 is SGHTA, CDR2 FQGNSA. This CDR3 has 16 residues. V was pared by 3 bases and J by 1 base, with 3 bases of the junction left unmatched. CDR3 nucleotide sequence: TGTGCCAGCAGCTTGACTAGCGGGGGGTCATCCTACGAGCAGTACTTC. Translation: CASSLTSGGSSYEQYF. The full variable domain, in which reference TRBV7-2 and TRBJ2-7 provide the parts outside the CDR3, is GAGVSQSPSNKVTEKGKDVELRCDPISGHTALYWYRQSLGQGLEFLIYFQGNSAPDKSGLPSDRFSAERTGGSVSTLTIQRTQQEDSAVYLCASSLTSGGSSYEQYFGPGTRLTVT.

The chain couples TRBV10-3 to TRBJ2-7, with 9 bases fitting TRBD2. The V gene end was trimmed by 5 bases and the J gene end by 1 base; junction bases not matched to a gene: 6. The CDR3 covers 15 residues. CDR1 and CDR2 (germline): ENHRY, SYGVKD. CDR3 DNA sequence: TGTGCCATCAGTCCCCGCAGCGGGGGGTCCTACGAGCAGTACTTC. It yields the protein CAISPRSGGSYEQYF.

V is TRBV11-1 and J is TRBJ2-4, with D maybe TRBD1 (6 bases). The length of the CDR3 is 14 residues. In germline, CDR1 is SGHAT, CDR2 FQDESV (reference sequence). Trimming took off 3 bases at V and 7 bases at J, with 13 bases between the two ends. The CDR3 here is CASSFNRVGNIQYF. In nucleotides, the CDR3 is TGTGCCAGCAGCTTTAACAGGGTCGGTAACATTCAGTACTTC.

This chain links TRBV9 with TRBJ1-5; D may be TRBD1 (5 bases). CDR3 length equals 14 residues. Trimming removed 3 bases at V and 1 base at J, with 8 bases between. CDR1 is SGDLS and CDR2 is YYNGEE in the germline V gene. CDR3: CASSEGRSNQPQHF. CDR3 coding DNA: TGTGCCAGCAGCGAGGGACGGAGCAATCAGCCCCAGCATTTT.

The CDR3, as DNA: TGTGCCAGCGGCCTGGGAGGACAGAACACTGAAGCTTTCTTT. Translation: CASGLGGQNTEAFF. The chain joins TRBV6-6 to TRBJ1-1; possible D gene TRBD1, 5 bases. Germline V gives CDR1 MNHNY, CDR2 SVGAGI (reference sequence). This CDR3 has 14 residues. Trimming shortened V by 8 bases and J by 1 base, and 14 bases separated the two germline ends.

The CDR3 region has the DNA TGTGCCAGCAGTATGCCCAGGGTGAGAGAGACCCAGTACTTC. Its protein is CASSMPRVRETQYF. V gene TRBV28 combines with J gene TRBJ2-5, with D possibly TRBD1 on 5 matching bases. There are 14 residues in the CDR3. Germline V lookup: CDR1 MDHEN, CDR2 SYDVKM. V was clipped by 5 bases and J by 4 bases, with 14 bases between them.

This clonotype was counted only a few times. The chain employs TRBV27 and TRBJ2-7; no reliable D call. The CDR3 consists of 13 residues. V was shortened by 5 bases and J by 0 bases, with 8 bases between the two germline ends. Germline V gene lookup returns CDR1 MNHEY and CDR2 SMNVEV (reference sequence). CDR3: CASSPTASYEQYF. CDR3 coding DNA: TGTGCCAGCAGTCCGACCGCCTCCTACGAGCAGTACTTC.

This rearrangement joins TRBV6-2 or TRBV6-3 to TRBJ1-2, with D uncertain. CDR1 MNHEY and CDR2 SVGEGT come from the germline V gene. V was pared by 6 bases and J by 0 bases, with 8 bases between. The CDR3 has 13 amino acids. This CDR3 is CASRSATNYGYTF. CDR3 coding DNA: TGTGCCAGCAGGTCAGCAACTAACTATGGCTACACCTTC.

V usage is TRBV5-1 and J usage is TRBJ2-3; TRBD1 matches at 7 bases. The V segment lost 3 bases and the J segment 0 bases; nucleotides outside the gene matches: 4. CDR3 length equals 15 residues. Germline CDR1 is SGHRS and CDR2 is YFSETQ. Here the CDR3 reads CASSYPTGSTDTQYF. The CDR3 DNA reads TGCGCCAGCAGCTACCCGACAGGGAGCACAGATACGCAGTATTTT. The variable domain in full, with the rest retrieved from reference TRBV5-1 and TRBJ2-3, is KAGVTQTPRYLIKTRGQQVTLSCSPISGHRSVSWYQQTPGQGLQFLFEYFSETQRNKGNFPGRFSGRQFSNSRSEMNVSTLELGDSALYLCASSYPTGSTDTQYFGPGTRLTVL.

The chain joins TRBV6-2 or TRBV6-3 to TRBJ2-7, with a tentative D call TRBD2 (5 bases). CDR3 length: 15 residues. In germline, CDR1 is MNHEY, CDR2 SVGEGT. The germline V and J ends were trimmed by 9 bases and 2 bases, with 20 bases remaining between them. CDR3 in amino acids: CASNTRASGPYEQYF. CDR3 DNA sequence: TGTGCCAGTAATACGAGGGCCAGCGGCCCCTACGAGCAGTACTTC.

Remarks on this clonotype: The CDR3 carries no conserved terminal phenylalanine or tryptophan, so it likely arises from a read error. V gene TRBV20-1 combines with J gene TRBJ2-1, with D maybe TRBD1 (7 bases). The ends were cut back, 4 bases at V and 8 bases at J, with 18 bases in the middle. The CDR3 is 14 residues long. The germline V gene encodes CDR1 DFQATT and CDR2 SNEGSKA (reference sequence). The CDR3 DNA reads TGCAGTGCTACGTGGAGGGGGCGCGGCGATGAGCAGTTCTTG. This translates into CSATWRGRGDEQFL.

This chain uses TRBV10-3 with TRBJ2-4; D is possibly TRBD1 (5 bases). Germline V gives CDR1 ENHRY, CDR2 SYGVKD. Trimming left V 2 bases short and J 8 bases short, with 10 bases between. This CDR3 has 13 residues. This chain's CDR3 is CAISEGRGDIQYF. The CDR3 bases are TGTGCCATCAGTGAGGGAAGGGGTGACATTCAGTACTTC.

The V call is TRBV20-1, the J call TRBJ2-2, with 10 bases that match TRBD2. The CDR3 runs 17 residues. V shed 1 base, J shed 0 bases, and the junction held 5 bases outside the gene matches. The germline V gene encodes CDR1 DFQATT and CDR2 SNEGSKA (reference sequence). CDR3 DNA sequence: TGCAGTGCTAGAGGGCTAGCGGGGGCCACGAACACCGGGGAGCTGTTTTTT. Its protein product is CSARGLAGATNTGELFF.

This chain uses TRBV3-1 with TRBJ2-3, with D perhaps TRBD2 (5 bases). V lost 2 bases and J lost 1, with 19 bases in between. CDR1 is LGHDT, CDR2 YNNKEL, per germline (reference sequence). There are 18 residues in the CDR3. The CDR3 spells CASSQTIKVFSGTDTQYF. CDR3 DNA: TGTGCCAGCAGCCAAACGATAAAAGTTTTTAGCGGCACAGATACGCAGTATTTT.

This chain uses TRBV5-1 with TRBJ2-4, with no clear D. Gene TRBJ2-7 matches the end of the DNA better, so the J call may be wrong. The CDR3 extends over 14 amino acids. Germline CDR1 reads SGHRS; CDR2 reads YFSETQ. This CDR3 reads CASSFSGVGYEQYF. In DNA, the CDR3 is TGCGCCAGCAGCTTCTCTGGGGTAGGATACGAGCAGTACTTC.